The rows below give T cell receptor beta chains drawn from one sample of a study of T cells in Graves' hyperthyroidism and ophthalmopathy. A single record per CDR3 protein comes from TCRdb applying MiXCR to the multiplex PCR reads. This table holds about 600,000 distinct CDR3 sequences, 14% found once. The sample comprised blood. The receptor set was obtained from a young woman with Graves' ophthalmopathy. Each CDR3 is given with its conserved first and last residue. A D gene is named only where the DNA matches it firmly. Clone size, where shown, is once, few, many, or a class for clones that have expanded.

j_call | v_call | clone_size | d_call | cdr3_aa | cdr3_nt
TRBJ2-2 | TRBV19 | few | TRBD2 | CASSSPGLAGSGELFF | TGTGCCAGTAGTTCCCCGGGACTAGCGGGTTCCGGGGAGCTGTTTTTT
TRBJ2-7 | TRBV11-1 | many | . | CASSGRTYEQYF | TGTGCCAGCAGCGGGCGGACCTACGAGCAGTACTTC
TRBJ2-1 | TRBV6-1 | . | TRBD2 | CASSEFYGRAAYNEQFF | TGTGCCAGCAGTGAATTTTATGGGAGGGCCGCCTACAATGAGCAGTTCTTC
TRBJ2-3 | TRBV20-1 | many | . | CSARDGGSTDTQYF | TGCAGTGCTAGAGATGGGGGTAGCACAGATACGCAGTATTTT
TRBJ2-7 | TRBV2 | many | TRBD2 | CASTQREEAYEQYF | TGTGCCAGTACCCAGCGGGAGGAGGCCTACGAGCAGTACTTC
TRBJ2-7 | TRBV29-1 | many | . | CSGAVSYEQYF | TGCAGCGGAGCCGTCTCCTACGAGCAGTACTTC
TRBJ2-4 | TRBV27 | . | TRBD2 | CASSLSLAGGNIQYF | TGTGCCAGCAGTTTATCGCTAGCGGGAGGAAACATTCAGTACTTC
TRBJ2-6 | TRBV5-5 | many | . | CASSLGVLAGANVLTF | TGTGCCAGCAGCCTAGGGGTACTCGCTGGGGCCAACGTCCTGACTTTC
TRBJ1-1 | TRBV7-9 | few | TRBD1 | CASSYSDRVPSDRQAFF | TGTGCCAGCAGCTATTCGGACAGGGTCCCCTCGGATAGACAAGCTTTCTTT
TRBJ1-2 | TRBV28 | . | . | CASSLMIDPVSYGYTF | TGTGCCAGCAGCCTGATGATCGACCCGGTTAGTTATGGCTACACCTTC